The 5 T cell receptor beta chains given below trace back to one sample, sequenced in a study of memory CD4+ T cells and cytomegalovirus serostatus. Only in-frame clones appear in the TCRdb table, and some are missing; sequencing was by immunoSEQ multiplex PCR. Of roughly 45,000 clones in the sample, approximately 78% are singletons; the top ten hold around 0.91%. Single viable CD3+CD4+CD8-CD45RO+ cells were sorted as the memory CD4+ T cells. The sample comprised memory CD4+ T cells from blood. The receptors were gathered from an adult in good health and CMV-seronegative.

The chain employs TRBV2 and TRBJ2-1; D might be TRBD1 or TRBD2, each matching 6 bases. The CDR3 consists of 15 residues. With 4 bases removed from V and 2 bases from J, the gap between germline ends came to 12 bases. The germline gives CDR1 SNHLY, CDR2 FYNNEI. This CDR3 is CASSAPGEAYNEQFF. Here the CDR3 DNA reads TGTGCCAGCAGTGCGCCAGGGGAGGCCTACAATGAGCAGTTCTTC.

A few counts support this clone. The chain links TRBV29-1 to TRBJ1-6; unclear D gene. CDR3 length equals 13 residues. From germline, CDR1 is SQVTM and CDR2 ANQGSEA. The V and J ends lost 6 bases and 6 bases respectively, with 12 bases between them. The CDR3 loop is CSVADQTNSPLHF. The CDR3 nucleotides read TGCAGCGTCGCGGATCAAACTAATTCACCCCTCCACTTT.

CDR3 nucleotides: TGTGCCAGCAGCTTAACGGCGGCTCCCGCTGGGGCCAACGTCCTGACTTTC. Translating it yields CASSLTAAPAGANVLTF. The chain carries TRBV7-3 and TRBJ2-6, with D hard to call. CDR1 SGHTA and CDR2 FQGTGA come from the germline V gene. The V end was cut by 0 bases, the J end by 2 bases, with 11 bases between. The CDR3 covers 17 residues. Complete variable domain (other parts from reference TRBV7-3 and TRBJ2-6): GAGVSQTPSNKVTEKGKYVELRCDPISGHTALYWYRQSLGQGPEFLIYFQGTGAADDSGLPNDRFFAVRPEGSVSTLKIQRTERGDSAVYLCASSLTAAPAGANVLTFGAGSRLTVL.

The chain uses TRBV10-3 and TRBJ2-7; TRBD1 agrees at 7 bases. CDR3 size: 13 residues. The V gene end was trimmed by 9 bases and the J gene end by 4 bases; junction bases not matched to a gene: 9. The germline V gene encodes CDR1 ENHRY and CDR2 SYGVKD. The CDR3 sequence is CAMRNGQDYEQYF. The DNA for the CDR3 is TGTGCCATGAGGAACGGACAGGATTACGAGCAGTACTTC.

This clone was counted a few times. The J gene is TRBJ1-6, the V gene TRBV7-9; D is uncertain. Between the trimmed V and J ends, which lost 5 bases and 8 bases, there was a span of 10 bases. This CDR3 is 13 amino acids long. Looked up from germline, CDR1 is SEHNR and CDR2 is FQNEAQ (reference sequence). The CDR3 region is CASSHWADSPLHF. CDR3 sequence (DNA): TGTGCCAGCAGCCATTGGGCCGATTCACCCCTCCACTTT.